This T cell receptor beta chain is drawn from a study of T cells in Graves' hyperthyroidism and ophthalmopathy. Study-wide context: Staff took peripheral blood when the initial diagnosis was made, before any treatment began.

The CDR3 length is 15 residues. V lost 6 bases to trimming and J lost 0 bases; unmatched junction nucleotides: 4. RNA transcripts were the template for amplifying TCR beta CDR3 regions. First-round RT-PCR targeting the TCR CDR3 was performed with the HTBI primer set. TCRdb reprocessed the multiplex PCR reads with MiXCR, giving one entry per CDR3 protein. The table shows about 600,000 distinct CDR3 sequences, with approximately 14% occurring only once. Study conclusions and caveats: In validation, the model predicted ophthalmopathy. These predictions came a median roughly 6.5 months before onset. Most thyroid clonotypes with frequency above 0.001 were detected in blood. A model built on 13 V-J features separated ophthalmopathy from stable hyperthyroidism.

This clonotype was recorded at least ten times. Its antigen is unknown. The sequenced sample was blood. The source is a woman in her forties or fifties with Graves' ophthalmopathy. The chain combines TRBV12-3 or TRBV12-4 with TRBJ2-3; TRBD2 matches at 9 bases. For the CDR3, the DNA is TGTGCCAGCAGGTCTAGCGGGGTAAGCACAGATACGCAGTATTTT. Amino acid sequence: CASRSSGVSTDTQYF.